This T cell receptor (beta chain) was sequenced in a study of T-cell reconstitution after alpha-beta-depleted transplantation in children. Overall study results and limits: The study reportedly traced alpha-beta T cells about two months after transplant to several hundred expanded graft clones. The authors attributed T-cell counts and diversity one year after transplant mostly to newly produced T cells. Recipient T cells and thymic progenitors that survived were the source of the high TCRbeta diversity seen at day 60 in some patients.

A remark on this clonotype: Antigen: not known.

Researchers prepared the TCRbeta library using unique molecular identifiers, the study reports. TCRdb reprocessed the PCR reads with MiXCR, giving one entry per CDR3 protein. Of 100,000 to 130,000 distinct CDR3 sequences listed, 5% to 8% were seen once; the top ten hold roughly 20%. Germline values: CDR1 LGHNA, CDR2 YNFKEQ. The CDR3 is made up of 16 amino acids. Trimming at V came to 1 base and at J to 6 bases, leaving 6 bases not matched to a gene. Sequenced material: PBMCs, mostly from graft donor cells, taken 360 days after TCRalphabeta/CD19-depleted stem cell transplant. This TCR was recovered from a male patient aged 2-9 years who had a stem cell transplant for acute lymphoblastic leukemia, so the T cells may come from the graft donor. The chain links TRBV4-2 to TRBJ2-7; 13 bases fit TRBD2. The CDR3, as DNA: TGTGCCAGCAGCCAAGTTCCCGGGACTAGCGGGGTCGAGCAGTACTTC. Protein: CASSQVPGTSGVEQYF.